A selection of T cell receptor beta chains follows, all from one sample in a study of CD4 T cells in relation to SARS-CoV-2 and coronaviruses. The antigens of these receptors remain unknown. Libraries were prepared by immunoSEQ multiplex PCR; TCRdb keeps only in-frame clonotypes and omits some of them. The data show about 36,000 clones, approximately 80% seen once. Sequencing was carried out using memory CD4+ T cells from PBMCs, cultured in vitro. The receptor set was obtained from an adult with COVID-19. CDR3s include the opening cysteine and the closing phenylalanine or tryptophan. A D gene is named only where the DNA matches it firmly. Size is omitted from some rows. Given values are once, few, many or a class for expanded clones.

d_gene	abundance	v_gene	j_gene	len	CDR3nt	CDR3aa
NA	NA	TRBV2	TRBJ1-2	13	TGTGCCAGCAGAGCGCTGAGGACAGATGGCTACACCTTC	CASRALRTDGYTF
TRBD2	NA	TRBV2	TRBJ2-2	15	TGTGCCAGCAGTGAACGGGGGGAGGGCACCGGGGAGCTGTTTTTT	CASSERGEGTGELFF
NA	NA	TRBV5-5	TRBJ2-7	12	TGTGCCAGCAGCGTCAGAGCCTACGAGCAGTACTTC	CASSVRAYEQYF
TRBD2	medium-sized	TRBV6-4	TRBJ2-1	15	TGTGCCAGCAGTGACTCGACTAGCGGGAGCAATGAGCAGTTCTTC	CASSDSTSGSNEQFF
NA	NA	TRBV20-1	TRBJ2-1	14	TGCAGTGCTAGTAAGACTAGGGATGGCAATGAGCAGTTCTTC	CSASKTRDGNEQFF
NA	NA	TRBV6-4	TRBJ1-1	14	TGTGCCAGCAGTGAGGAAGGCAGGGACACTGAAGCTTTCTTT	CASSEEGRDTEAFF
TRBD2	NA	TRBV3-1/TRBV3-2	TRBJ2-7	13	TGTGCCAGCGAGCGGGAGCGGGACTACGAGCAGTACTTC	CASERERDYEQYF
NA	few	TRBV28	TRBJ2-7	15	TGTGCCAGCAGTTTTTTTTCAGTTGGGGTCTACGAGCAGTACTTC	CASSFFSVGVYEQYF
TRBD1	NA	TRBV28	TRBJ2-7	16	TGTGCCAGCAGTTTATCAGGGGGCGCGAACAGAGTCGAGCAGTACTTC	CASSLSGGANRVEQYF
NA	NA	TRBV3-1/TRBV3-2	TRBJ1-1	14	TGTGCCAGCAGCCAATACAACTTGAACACTGAAGCTTTCTTT	CASSQYNLNTEAFF
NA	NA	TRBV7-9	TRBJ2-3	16	TGTGCCAGCAGCTTAACCCCCATATCCGGGGGCAATACGCAGTATTTT	CASSLTPISGGNTQYF
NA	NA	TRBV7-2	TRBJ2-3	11	TGTGCCAGCAGCGTATTGGATACGCAGTATTTT	CASSVLDTQYF
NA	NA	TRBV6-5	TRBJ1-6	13	TGTGCCAGCATGAGGACGGATAATTCACCCCTCCACTTT	CASMRTDNSPLHF
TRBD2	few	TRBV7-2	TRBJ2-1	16	TGTGCCAGCAGATCGAAGCGGGAGAGAATGGGGAATGAGCAGTTCTTC	CASRSKRERMGNEQFF
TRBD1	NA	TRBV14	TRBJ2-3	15	TGTGCCAGCAGCCCGGGACAGGGCCTTTCAGATACGCAGTATTTT	CASSPGQGLSDTQYF
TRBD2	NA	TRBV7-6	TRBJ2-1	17	TGTGCCAGCAGCTTAGCCCTGACTAGCGGGGCCTACAATGAGCAGTTCTTC	CASSLALTSGAYNEQFF
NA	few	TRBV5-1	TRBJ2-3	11	TGCGCCAGCAGGGAGACAGATACGCAGTATTTT	CASRETDTQYF
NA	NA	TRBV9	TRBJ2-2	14	TGTGCCAGCAGCGTAGGGGATGGTCTCCGGGAGCTGTTTTTT	CASSVGDGLRELFF
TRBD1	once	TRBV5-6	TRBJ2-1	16	TGTGCCAGCAGCAGCAGGGGGCGCGGGTCCTACAATGAGCAGTTCTTC	CASSSRGRGSYNEQFF
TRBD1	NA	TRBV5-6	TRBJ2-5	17	TGTGCCAGCAGCAGACTGGGACAGGGCCGTTACCAAGAGACCCAGTACTTC	CASSRLGQGRYQETQYF
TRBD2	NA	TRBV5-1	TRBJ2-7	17	TGCGCCAGCAGCTCCCCAATGACTAGCGGTAGCTCCTACGAGCAGTACTTC	CASSSPMTSGSSYEQYF
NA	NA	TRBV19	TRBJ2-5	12	TGTGCCAGTAGTACAGACCAAGAGACCCAGTACTTC	CASSTDQETQYF
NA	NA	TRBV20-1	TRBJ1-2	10	TGCAGTGCCTTGCGGCATGGCTACACCTTC	CSALRHGYTF
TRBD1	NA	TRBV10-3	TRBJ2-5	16	TGTGCCATCAGTGGGGGGACAGGGTCGTTTGAAGAGACCCAGTACTTC	CAISGGTGSFEETQYF
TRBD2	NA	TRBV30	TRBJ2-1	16	TGTGCCTGGAGTCTACCACTAGCGGGAGCTTTGAATGAGCAGTTCTTC	CAWSLPLAGALNEQFF
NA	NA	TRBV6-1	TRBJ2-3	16	TGTGCCAGCAGTGAAGCGACACAGGGTTTGCCAGATACGCAGTATTTT	CASSEATQGLPDTQYF
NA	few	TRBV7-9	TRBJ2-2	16	TGTGCCAGCAGCCTTACCGGGACCCTGGGAACCGGGGAGCTGTTTTTT	CASSLTGTLGTGELFF
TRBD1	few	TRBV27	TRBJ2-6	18	TGTGCCAGCAGCCAGACAGGGGTTCGTCTCTCTGGGGCCAACGTCCTGACTTTC	CASSQTGVRLSGANVLTF
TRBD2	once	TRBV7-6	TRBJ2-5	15	TGTGCCAGCAGCATTGGGACTAGCGGACAAGAGACCCAGTACTTC	CASSIGTSGQETQYF
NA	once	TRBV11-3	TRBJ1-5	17	TGTGCCAGCAGCTTAGAACGACAGGACTATAGCAATCAGCCCCAGCATTTT	CASSLERQDYSNQPQHF
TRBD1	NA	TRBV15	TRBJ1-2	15	TGTGCCACCAGCAGAGATCTGGCAGGGGGTGAAGGCTACACCTTC	CATSRDLAGGEGYTF
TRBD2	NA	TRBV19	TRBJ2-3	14	TGTGCCAGCGGACTAGCGGGGAGCACAGATACGCAGTATTTT	CASGLAGSTDTQYF
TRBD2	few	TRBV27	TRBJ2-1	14	TGTGCCAGCAGGGCCGGGACTATCCATAATGAGCAGTTCTTC	CASRAGTIHNEQFF
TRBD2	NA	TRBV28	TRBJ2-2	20	TGTGCCAGCAGTTTACGGCAGGGTAGAACTAGCGGGAGGAACACCGGGGAGCTGTTTTTT	CASSLRQGRTSGRNTGELFF
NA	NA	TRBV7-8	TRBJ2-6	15	TGTGCCAGCAGCCGTGTAGGCTCTGGGGCCAACGTCCTGACTTTC	CASSRVGSGANVLTF
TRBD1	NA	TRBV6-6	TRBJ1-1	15	TGTGCCAGCAGCTCGACGGACAGGGGGTACACTGAAGCTTTCTTT	CASSSTDRGYTEAFF
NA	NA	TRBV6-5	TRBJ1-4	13	TGTGCCAGCAGTTACTTCGGAAATGAAAAACTGTTTTTT	CASSYFGNEKLFF
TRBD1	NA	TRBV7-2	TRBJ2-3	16	TGTGCCAGCAGCTACGCGGGCACAGGGGGCGCAGATACGCAGTATTTT	CASSYAGTGGADTQYF
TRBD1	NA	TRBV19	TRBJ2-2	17	TGTGCCAGTAGTATCGGGGTCAGGGGGCAGGTCACCGGGGAGCTGTTTTTT	CASSIGVRGQVTGELFF
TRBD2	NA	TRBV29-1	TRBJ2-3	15	TGCAGCGCTACCCCACTAGCGACAAGCACAGATACGCAGTATTTT	CSATPLATSTDTQYF
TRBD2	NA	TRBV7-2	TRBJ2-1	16	TGTGCCAGCAGCATGAGCGGGAGGGTCCACTACAATGAGCAGTTCTTC	CASSMSGRVHYNEQFF